This T cell receptor (beta chain) was captured in a study of T cells in Graves' hyperthyroidism and ophthalmopathy. This clonotype was counted at least ten times. Its antigen is not identified. Stability of Graves' hyperthyroidism was defined as absent ophthalmopathy progression within 18 months. The source material, RNA transcripts, was used to amplify TCR beta CDR3 regions. When the TCR CDR3 underwent first-round RT-PCR, the HTBI primer set was used. One entry per CDR3 protein results from TCRdb running MiXCR on the multiplex PCR reads. The sample lists more than 450,000 distinct CDR3 sequences, 13% to 15% occurring once. Germline CDR1 reads SGHDN; CDR2 reads FVKESK. This CDR3 is 14 amino acids long. V lost 3 bases and J lost 5, with 13 bases in between. Whole-study findings and limits: Classification by a 13 V-J model distinguished ophthalmopathy from stable hyperthyroidism.

The gene calls are TRBV14 and TRBJ2-5, with a weak D call TRBD2 (6 bases). This sequence originates from a woman in her thirties or forties with Graves' hyperthyroidism. The sequenced material came from blood. CDR3 amino acids: CASSHLLAGETQYF. The CDR3 DNA follows: TGTGCCAGCAGCCATTTACTAGCCGGCGAGACCCAGTACTTC.